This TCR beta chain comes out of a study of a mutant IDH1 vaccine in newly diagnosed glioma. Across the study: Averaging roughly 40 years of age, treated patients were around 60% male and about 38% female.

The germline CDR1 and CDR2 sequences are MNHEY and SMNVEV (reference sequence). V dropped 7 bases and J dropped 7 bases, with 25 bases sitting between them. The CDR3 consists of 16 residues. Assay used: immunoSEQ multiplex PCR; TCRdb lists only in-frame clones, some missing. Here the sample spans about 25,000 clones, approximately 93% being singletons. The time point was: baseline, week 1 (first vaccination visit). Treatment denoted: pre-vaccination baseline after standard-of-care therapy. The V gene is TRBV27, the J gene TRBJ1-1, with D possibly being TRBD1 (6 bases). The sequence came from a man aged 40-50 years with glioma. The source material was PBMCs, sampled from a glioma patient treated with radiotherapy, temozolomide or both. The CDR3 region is CASTPAGGDLGDEAFF. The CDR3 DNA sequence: TGTGCCAGCACCCCGGCGGGGGGCGATCTTGGAGATGAAGCTTTCTTT.